The 15 T cell receptor beta chains listed next were all sequenced from one sample in a study of T-cell reconstitution after alpha-beta-depleted transplantation in children. Molecular barcoding with unique molecular identifiers was used for the TCRbeta library. TCRdb fed the PCR reads into MiXCR, producing one record per CDR3 protein. The sample includes about 980,000 distinct CDR3 sequences, roughly 31% of them seen just once. Specimen: PBMCs, mostly from graft donor cells, collected 360 days after TCRalphabeta/CD19-depleted stem cell transplant. The receptors were gathered from a boy under two years old who had a stem cell transplant for SCID, so the T cells may come from the graft donor.

The chain couples TRBV7-6 to TRBJ1-5, with D possibly TRBD1 on 6 matching bases. Trimming removed 5 bases at V and 6 bases at J, with 29 bases between. This CDR3 contains 19 residues. Germline V gives CDR1 SGHVS, CDR2 FNYEAQ. This CDR3 is CASSDPHGQLRKCSQPQHF. CDR3 nucleotides: TGTGCCAGCAGCGATCCCCACGGACAGCTTCGTAAATGTAGTCAGCCCCAGCATTTT.

This clonotype showed up many times. The chain has TRBV5-1 and TRBJ2-1; tentatively, D is TRBD2 (6 bases). The germline CDR1 and CDR2 sequences are SGHRS and YFSETQ. Trimming stripped 0 bases from V and 9 bases from J, with 16 bases between. The CDR3 loop spans 15 amino acids. The CDR3 coding sequence is TGCGCCAGCAGCTTGGGGGTAGCGGTGGCGATTGAGCAGTTCTTC. Translation: CASSLGVAVAIEQFF.

V and J are TRBV5-5 and TRBJ1-1; TRBD1 matches at 7 bases. V trimming: 2 bases; J trimming: 0 bases; junction bases outside the gene matches: 13. The CDR3 has 18 amino acids. The V gene's germline CDR1 is SGHKS and CDR2 YYEKEE (reference sequence). CDR3: CASSLSTGSPPMNTEAFF. The CDR3 DNA sequence: TGTGCCAGCAGCTTATCGACAGGGTCTCCACCCATGAACACTGAAGCTTTCTTT.

This clonotype appeared a few times. This chain joins TRBV5-1 and TRBJ2-5; 8 bases match TRBD2. Germline trimming cut 1 base from V and 7 bases from J; bases unmatched to any gene: 9. Germline CDR1 is SGHRS and CDR2 is YFSETQ. This CDR3 region has 15 residues. The CDR3 protein is CASSLSGGVPGTQYF. As DNA, the CDR3 is TGCGCCAGCAGCTTGAGCGGGGGCGTCCCGGGGACCCAGTACTTC.

This clonotype was seen more than once but under ten times. V usage is TRBV20-1 and J usage is TRBJ2-1; D may correspond to TRBD1 or TRBD2 (5 bases each). This CDR3 is built from 16 residues. Trimming removed 4 bases at V and 5 bases at J, with 21 bases between. Per germline, CDR1 DFQATT and CDR2 SNEGSKA (reference sequence). CDR3 DNA: TGCAGTGCTATAATTAACGAGAGGGGTGGGAACAATGAGCAGTTCTTC. Residues: CSAIINERGGNNEQFF.

This chain connects TRBV3-1 to TRBJ1-2; D is uncertain. CDR1 is LGHDT, CDR2 YNNKEL, per germline (reference sequence). V dropped 3 bases and J dropped 3 bases, with 17 bases sitting between them. The CDR3 spans 16 residues. Here the CDR3 reads CASSQGPPYWDYGYTF. In DNA form, the CDR3 reads TGTGCCAGCAGCCAGGGCCCACCCTATTGGGACTATGGCTACACCTTC. The full variable domain, with the rest looked up from reference TRBV3-1 and TRBJ1-2, is DTAVSQTPKYLVTQMGNDKSIKCEQNLGHDTMYWYKQDSKKFLKIMFSYNNKELIINETVPNRFSPKSPDKAHLNLHINSLELGDSAVYFCASSQGPPYWDYGYTFGSGTRLTVV.

This clonotype was observed a few times. The chain couples TRBV29-1 to TRBJ2-3, with 11 bases matching TRBD2. The CDR3 is 14 residues long. CDR1 is SQVTM and CDR2 is ANQGSEA in the germline V gene. V shed 4 bases, J shed 3 bases, and the junction held 3 bases outside the gene matches. The CDR3 region has the DNA TGCAGCGTTGTCGCTAGCGGGGGGACAGATACGCAGTATTTT. This gives the protein CSVVASGGTDTQYF.

The chain joins TRBV5-1 to TRBJ1-4; D is perhaps TRBD1 (5 bases). This CDR3 comprises 12 residues. Germline lookup yields CDR1 SGHRS and CDR2 YFSETQ. Trimming removed 4 bases at V and 7 bases at J, with 8 bases between. CDR3 in amino acids: CASSLGTEKLFF. CDR3 DNA sequence: TGCGCCAGCAGCCTGGGGACTGAAAAACTGTTTTTT.

The V call is TRBV5-6, the J call TRBJ2-4, with 10 bases identical to TRBD1. Germline CDR1 is SGHDT and CDR2 is YYEEEE. The CDR3 consists of 14 residues. The V and J ends lost 4 bases and 8 bases, in that order; junction bases with no gene match: 6. This CDR3 is CASSVDRGMDIQYF. The CDR3 region has the DNA TGTGCCAGCAGCGTGGACAGGGGGATGGACATTCAGTACTTC. The full variable domain, completed using reference TRBV5-6 and TRBJ2-4, is DAGVTQSPTHLIKTRGQQVTLRCSPKSGHDTVSWYQQALGQGPQFIFQYYEEEERQRGNFPDRFSGHQFPNYSSELNVNALLLGDSALYLCASSVDRGMDIQYFGAGTRLSVL.

This clonotype has only a few counts. This chain uses TRBV2 with TRBJ1-5; no firm D call. Germline CDR1 SNHLY, CDR2 FYNNEI. V gave up 3 bases and J gave up 0 bases, with 9 bases separating them. The CDR3 is 15 amino acids. CDR3 amino acids: CASSEGLLSNQPQHF. CDR3 sequence (DNA): TGTGCCAGCAGTGAGGGTCTTCTTAGCAATCAGCCCCAGCATTTT.

This clonotype turned up a few times. V usage is TRBV27 and J usage is TRBJ2-7, with 11 bases identical to TRBD2. The CDR3 spans 15 residues. After removal of 0 bases from V and 4 bases from J, the junction contained 2 bases not matched to a gene. From germline, CDR1 is MNHEY and CDR2 SMNVEV (reference sequence). The CDR3 sequence is CASSLSLAGGYEQYF. CDR3 sequence (DNA): TGTGCCAGCAGTTTATCCCTAGCGGGGGGTTACGAGCAGTACTTC.

This clonotype showed up just a few times. The chain employs TRBV25-1 and TRBJ1-1; no clear D gene. The germline V gene has CDR1 MGHDK and CDR2 SYGVNS. The CDR3 spans 13 residues. With 7 bases removed from V and 1 base from J, the gap between germline ends came to 10 bases. The CDR3 region is CASKPQQNTEAFF. DNA for the CDR3: TGTGCCAGCAAGCCACAGCAGAACACTGAAGCTTTCTTT.

This clonotype was seen more than once but under ten times. The gene calls are TRBV5-1 and TRBJ2-3; 10 bases align to TRBD2. V was clipped by 2 bases and J by 4 bases; unmatched bases: 4. This CDR3 contains 15 residues. In germline, CDR1 is SGHRS, CDR2 YFSETQ. In DNA, the CDR3 is TGCGCCAGCAGCTTAGCGGGGGGGCGTGCAGATACGCAGTATTTT. Protein: CASSLAGGRADTQYF.

This chain uses TRBV7-2 with TRBJ2-3; 8 bases agree with TRBD2. The CDR3 has 16 amino acids. Germline loops: CDR1 SGHTA, CDR2 FQGNSA. V trimming: 5 bases; J trimming: 2 bases; junction bases outside the gene matches: 9. The DNA for the CDR3 is TGTGCCAGCAGCCGACTGACGGGGGGGCCCACAGATACGCAGTATTTT. Its translation: CASSRLTGGPTDTQYF.

This clonotype was seen a handful of times. The chain recombines TRBV6-1 with TRBJ2-2, with TRBD1 as a possible D gene (6 bases). From germline, CDR1 is MNHNS and CDR2 SASEGT. V shed 6 bases and J shed 6 bases, with 14 bases lying between them. The CDR3 contains 14 residues. CDR3 nucleotide sequence: TGTGCCAGCAGCCGTCTTGGGGGCCCCGGGGAGCTGTTTTTT. Amino acids: CASSRLGGPGELFF.